Each of the 8 T cell receptor beta chains below was sequenced from the same sample in a study of blood T cells in healthy people across ages. A second PCR, run for about 7 to 11 cycles, used a sample-barcoded 5' primer plus a J-beta primer mix. Each CDR3 protein is one row after TCRdb ran MiXCR on the 5' RACE reads. The repertoire holds about 730,000 distinct CDR3 sequences, with roughly 45% as singletons. Sequenced: blood. The receptor source for this set is a woman in her fifties or sixties in good health.

The genes are TRBV15 and TRBJ2-7; D is uncertain. The CDR3 length is 12 residues. CDR1 and CDR2 from the germline V gene are LNHNV and YYDKDF (reference sequence). Trimming removed 2 bases from V and 4 bases from J, with 6 bases in between. The CDR3 here is CATSRHKYEQYF. CDR3 nucleotide sequence: TGTGCCACCAGCAGACACAAGTACGAGCAGTACTTC.

The chain's CDR3 is CASSDNGTSGFQETQYF. DNA for the CDR3: TGTGCCAGCAGCGACAACGGGACTAGCGGCTTTCAAGAGACCCAGTACTTC. The chain couples TRBV9 to TRBJ2-5; 11 nucleotides line up with TRBD2. Trimming at V came to 3 bases and at J to 2 bases, leaving 9 bases not matched to a gene. This CDR3 contains 17 residues. Germline V gene sequence: CDR1 SGDLS, CDR2 YYNGEE. Full variable domain (outside the CDR3, taken from reference TRBV9 and TRBJ2-5): DSGVTQTPKHLITATGQRVTLRCSPRSGDLSVYWYQQSLDQGLQFLIQYYNGEERAKGNILERFSAQQFPDLHSELNLSSLELGDSALYFCASSDNGTSGFQETQYFGPGTRLLVL.

Only one count was recorded for this clonotype. The junction does not match germline at one end; this may be a read error. CDR3 bases: TGTGCCATCAGTGAAGAACAGGGCGCATACGAGCAGTACTTC. Protein sequence: CAISEEQGAYEQYF. V is TRBV6-1 and J is TRBJ2-7; D is possibly TRBD1 (6 bases). The CDR3 totals 14 residues. CDR1 is MNHNS, CDR2 SASEGT, per germline.

The chain has TRBV27 and TRBJ2-5; D is unclear. V dropped 5 bases and J dropped 13 bases, with 14 bases sitting between them. This CDR3 contains 11 residues. Germline CDR1 and CDR2: MNHEY and SMNVEV (reference sequence). For the CDR3, the DNA is TGTGCCAGCAGTACAGAAGAGGCCCTGTACTTC. Its protein product is CASSTEEALYF.

The chain uses TRBV5-1 and TRBJ1-2, with a possible D match to TRBD1 (5 bases). The CDR3 extends over 15 amino acids. V was cut by 3 bases and J by 4 bases, with 16 bases left in between. From germline, CDR1 is SGHRS and CDR2 YFSETQ. CDR3 amino acids: CASSWGEGRSYGYTF. The CDR3 DNA is TGCGCCAGCAGCTGGGGGGAGGGCCGATCCTATGGCTACACCTTC.

CDR3 in DNA: TGTGCCAGCAGTCACACGACAGGAGCACAAGAGACCCAGTACTTC. This gives the protein CASSHTTGAQETQYF. This chain connects TRBV3-1 to TRBJ2-5; maybe TRBD1 (6 bases). The ends were cut back, 6 bases at V and 2 bases at J, with 16 bases in the middle. The CDR3 contains 15 residues. Germline CDR1 is LGHDT and CDR2 is YNNKEL (reference sequence).

This clonotype was counted only a few times. The chain couples TRBV9 to TRBJ2-7; D gene unclear. Germline CDR1 and CDR2: SGDLS and YYNGEE. Trimming took off 1 base at V and 2 bases at J, with 10 bases between the two ends. The CDR3 runs to 14 residues. The CDR3 DNA follows: TGTGCCAGCAGCGTAAGGGTATGGGCCTACGAGCAGTACTTC. Translating it yields CASSVRVWAYEQYF.

The V call is TRBV24-1, the J call TRBJ2-5, with 12 bases identical to TRBD2. The V segment lost 2 bases and the J segment 5 bases; nucleotides outside the gene matches: 5. CDR1 is KGHDR, CDR2 SFDVKD, per germline. The CDR3 extends over 16 amino acids. The CDR3 sequence: CATSDSGTSGPETQYF. CDR3 DNA: TGTGCCACCAGTGATTCCGGGACTAGCGGGCCGGAGACCCAGTACTTC.